This T cell receptor (beta chain) appears in the sequencing data of a study of post-analysis software for immune sequencing data. Study results and caveats: Relative to controls, patients with multiple sclerosis showed significantly lower normalized Chao1 diversity. There were five or six TRBV segments more frequent in patients than controls, and TRBV5-6, TRBV5-1 and TRBV20-1 were among them. Same-batch preparations were strongly co-clustered by F measure.

The CDR3 spans 12 residues. The germline V gene has CDR1 SGDLS and CDR2 YYNGEE. Researchers reported that TCR beta cDNA libraries carried unique molecular identifiers. The authors obtained some 500,000 cDNA molecules from approximately 1 to 10 million T cells. TCRdb independently ran MiXCR on the PCR reads; one entry per CDR3 protein. Here the sample spans about 820,000 distinct CDR3 sequences, about 57% being singletons. As for this clonotype: As yet, its antigen is unknown.

The rearrangement uses TRBV9 and TRBJ2-5, with 7 positions matching TRBD1. With the DNA end fitting TRBJ2-7 better, the J assignment may be wrong. This TCR was recovered from a girl under 18 with multiple sclerosis. Source material: blood. CDR3 loop: CASSSGQTEQYF. The DNA of the CDR3 is TGTGCCAGCAGCTCGGGACAGACCGAGCAGTACTTC.